The clone carrying this TCR beta chain was observed a few times. Its target is unknown. These data are taken from a study of CD8+ T cells in alopecia areata. Study in general: Treated patients were scored for severity by percent of scalp affected.

The CDR3 runs to 15 residues. Germline assignment: CDR1 MNHEY and CDR2 SVGAGI. V lost 6 bases and J 6 bases, leaving 18 bases between the germline ends. Extracted RNA was reverse transcribed, and the resulting cDNA served as sequencing template. This table comes from immunoSEQ multiplex PCR, and its TCRdb copy is limited to in-frame clones, with some not included. The table lists 150,000 to 200,000 clones, around 59% of them singletons. This sample's treatment: oral pan-JAK inhibitor, 5-10 mg twice daily. Study-level results: Relative to normal scalp, lesional scalp, especially alopecia totalis/universalis, showed higher clonality. Researchers say the link of baseline CD8+ expansion to response remains uncertain, with one nonresponder. In scalp and blood, many expanded lesional clones persisted during tofacitinib.

The rearrangement joins TRBV6-5 to TRBJ2-4; the D gene is possibly TRBD1 (7 bases). The sequencing here drew on CD4+ T cells sorted from blood, taken at week 24, from a patient treated with tofacitinib. The receptor's source is a human donor with alopecia areata. The CDR3 sequence: CASSYRGGSANIQYF. DNA of the CDR3: TGTGCCAGCAGCTACAGGGGAGGATCTGCAAACATTCAGTACTTC.